Described below is a single T cell receptor (beta chain) sequence and its context. Its antigen is unknown. Sequencing used immunoSEQ multiplex PCR; TCRdb keeps in-frame clones, though not all of them. Of tens of thousands of clones in the sample, 90% are singletons; the top ten hold almost 8.5%. This entry belongs to a study of T cell responses to AZD1222 COVID-19 vaccine. Study-level points and caveats: Seropositivity was recorded at baseline in only 6 or 7 AZD1222 recipients. Nearly half of unique spike-specific TCRs reportedly avoided B.1.351 and B.1.1.7 mutated regions. Repertoire samples came only from after the peak T cell response. Clonal diversity was possibly underestimated, and white British individuals and females predominated among donors.

V lost 7 bases and J 1 base, leaving 15 bases between the germline ends. The germline CDR1 and CDR2 sequences are SGHTS and YDEGEE. The CDR3 contains 15 residues. The chain employs TRBV5-8 and TRBJ1-5, with D possibly TRBD1 on 5 matching bases. The receptor comes from an adult in good health. The input for sequencing was peripheral blood, taken on day 0 of AZD1222 vaccination. The DNA of the CDR3 is TGTGCCAGCGCACAGGATTGGGGGAGCAATCAGCCCCAGCATTTT. Translated, it gives CASAQDWGSNQPQHF.